This entry is about one T cell receptor (beta chain). Its antigen is still unknown. V was trimmed by 4 bases and J by 8 bases, leaving 8 bases between them. The germline V gene encodes CDR1 ENHRY and CDR2 SYGVKD. The CDR3 length is 12 residues. Clones were read by immunoSEQ multiplex PCR, and TCRdb kept only the in-frame ones, dropping some. This table has around 31,000 clones, around 94% appearing once. Surgery without prior neoadjuvant therapy was the treatment of the selected pancreatic ductal adenocarcinoma patients. This record comes from a study of T cells in pancreatic ductal adenocarcinoma. General observations from the study: Mean clonality was about 0.11 in tumors and roughly 0.067 in blood, not significantly different. Unique clonotypes were roughly 7.2-fold more numerous in blood than in tumor. This surgical cohort overrepresents the minority presenting with early-stage disease.

The material sequenced was PBMCs. This TCR came from a human donor with pancreatic ductal adenocarcinoma. V gene TRBV10-3 combines with J gene TRBJ1-4, with no clear D. The CDR3 bases are TGTGCCATCAGTGCCGACGGAGAAAAACTGTTTTTT. It encodes CAISADGEKLFF.